Below, 4 T cell receptor beta chains from the same sample are listed, as sequenced in a study of T-cell memory formation after mild COVID-19. TCRdb passed the 5' RACE reads through MiXCR, listing each CDR3 protein once. Of roughly 350,000 distinct CDR3 sequences in the sample, roughly an eighth were seen once. Sequenced input: PBMCs or a T cell subset sorted from them (not recorded which). These receptors originate from a man in his late teens or twenties who had mild COVID-19 (a few samples of this study predate the infection). Cell type and time point are not known.

The J gene is TRBJ1-4, the V gene TRBV9; D gene uncertain. The V and J ends lost 4 bases and 6 bases respectively, with 22 bases between them. This CDR3 is built from 17 residues. Germline V gives CDR1 SGDLS, CDR2 YYNGEE. CDR3 nucleotides: TGTGCCAGCAGCCCCCGGGTCCGGAGGACGCAGGATGAAAAACTGTTTTTT. This translates into CASSPRVRRTQDEKLFF.

This clonotype has just a few counts. The V call is TRBV9, the J call TRBJ2-3; D might be TRBD2 (5 bases). The germline CDR1 and CDR2 sequences are SGDLS and YYNGEE. Trimming left V 1 base short and J 6 bases short, with 21 bases between. This CDR3 is 17 amino acids long. The CDR3 DNA reads TGTGCCAGCAGCGTAACCGCGGAAGGACTTGGGGTTGATACGCAGTATTTT. Amino acid sequence: CASSVTAEGLGVDTQYF.

The chain employs TRBV9 and TRBJ2-2; maybe TRBD1 (6 bases). V was clipped by 2 bases and J by 3 bases, with 14 bases between them. Germline CDR1 and CDR2: SGDLS and YYNGEE. CDR3 length: 16 residues. The CDR3 sequence: CASSVFRGDDTGELFF. For the CDR3, the DNA is TGTGCCAGCAGCGTTTTCAGGGGCGATGACACCGGGGAGCTGTTTTTT. The whole variable domain, filled in from reference TRBV9 and TRBJ2-2, reads DSGVTQTPKHLITATGQRVTLRCSPRSGDLSVYWYQQSLDQGLQFLIQYYNGEERAKGNILERFSAQQFPDLHSELNLSSLELGDSALYFCASSVFRGDDTGELFFGEGSRLTVL.

The chain couples TRBV24-1 to TRBJ2-3, with 8 nucleotides matching TRBD2. The CDR3 extends over 16 amino acids. Per the germline V gene, CDR1 is KGHDR and CDR2 is SFDVKD. The V segment lost 10 bases and the J segment 10 bases; nucleotides outside the gene matches: 21. CDR3 amino acids: CATTDSSGGIRTPQYF. The CDR3 coding sequence is TGTGCCACTACGGACAGTTCGGGGGGGATACGCACACCGCAGTATTTT.